A selection of T cell receptor beta chains follows, all from one sample in a study of blood T cell repertoires in COVID-19. The data were produced by immunoSEQ multiplex PCR, yet TCRdb's version contains in-frame clones alone and is incomplete. Among about 68,000 clones, more than 80% were seen once, and the ten largest hold roughly 2.8%. Sequenced input: peripheral blood. These receptors were taken from a man over 45 with acute or convalescent COVID-19. Each CDR3 is given with its conserved first and last residue. The D gene is left open where the match is weak. The size field is filled for only some rows; it gives once, few, many or a size class.

V gene	clone size	D gene	J gene	CDR3 protein	CDR3 DNA
TRBV24-1	-	-	TRBJ1-1	CATSDRTQGMNTEAFF	TGTGCCACCAGTGACAGAACCCAGGGCATGAACACTGAAGCTTTCTTT
TRBV18	-	-	TRBJ2-7	CASSPTEAYEQYF	TGTGCCAGCTCACCGACAGAAGCCTACGAGCAGTACTTC
TRBV10-3	-	TRBD1	TRBJ1-1	CAISHGGQGMEAFF	TGTGCCATCAGCCACGGGGGACAGGGTATGGAAGCTTTCTTT
TRBV18	-	TRBD1	TRBJ2-6	CASSPPRGISGANVLTF	TGTGCCAGCTCACCACCCAGGGGGATCTCTGGGGCCAACGTCCTGACTTTC
TRBV6-5	-	-	TRBJ1-5	CASSPTIYSNQPQHF	TGTGCCAGCAGCCCAACTATATACAGCAATCAGCCCCAGCATTTT
TRBV7-6	few	-	TRBJ2-5	CASGGTGTPQETQYF	TGTGCCAGCGGGGGAACCGGGACACCCCAAGAGACCCAGTACTTC
TRBV12-3/TRBV12-4	-	-	TRBJ1-4	CASMWRGNEKLFF	TGTGCCAGCATGTGGAGGGGTAATGAAAAACTGTTTTTT
TRBV7-9	-	TRBD1	TRBJ1-6	CASSLGQGFSNSPLHF	TGTGCCAGCAGCTTAGGACAGGGATTCAGCAATTCACCCCTCCACTTT
TRBV7-2	-	-	TRBJ1-1	CASSPGQTNTEAFF	TGTGCCAGCAGCCCGGGACAAACGAACACTGAAGCTTTCTTT
TRBV28	-	-	TRBJ1-4	CASSPLIDLRANEKLFF	TGTGCCAGCAGCCCCCTAATAGATCTCAGGGCGAATGAAAAACTGTTTTTT
TRBV28	-	TRBD1	TRBJ1-5	CASRTQGGNQPQHF	TGTGCCAGCAGAACACAGGGGGGGAATCAGCCCCAGCATTTT
TRBV27	-	TRBD1	TRBJ1-5	CASSSAGQGLTSNQPQHF	TGTGCCAGCAGTTCCGCGGGACAGGGACTAACTAGCAATCAGCCCCAGCATTTT
TRBV28	once	TRBD1	TRBJ2-4	CASSSAGGSGDIQYF	TGTGCCAGCAGTTCGGCAGGGGGCAGTGGGGACATTCAGTACTTC
TRBV7-2	once	-	TRBJ2-1	CASTPVGGSEQFF	TGTGCCAGCACCCCCGTTGGGGGCTCGGAGCAGTTCTTC
TRBV27	-	-	TRBJ1-5	CASSPITVPSNQPQHF	TGTGCCAGCAGTCCGATAACGGTACCCTCCAATCAGCCCCAGCATTTT
TRBV6-6	-	TRBD2	TRBJ2-2	CASSSTSGRAGELFF	TGTGCCAGCAGTTCGACTAGCGGGAGGGCCGGGGAGCTGTTTTTT
TRBV19	-	TRBD2	TRBJ2-3	CASRRPGGSTDTQYF	TGTGCCAGTAGAAGGCCGGGAGGTAGCACAGATACGCAGTATTTT
TRBV7-8	-	TRBD2	TRBJ2-4	CASSHLMGRGIQYF	TGTGCCAGCAGCCATCTGATGGGGAGGGGCATTCAGTACTTC
TRBV14	-	-	TRBJ1-1	CASSRGTPDAFF	TGTGCCAGCAGCCGCGGGACGCCGGACGCTTTCTTT
TRBV6-2/TRBV6-3	-	TRBD1	TRBJ2-1	CASSKDRVLGNEQFF	TGTGCCAGCAGCAAGGACAGGGTACTGGGCAATGAGCAGTTCTTC
TRBV7-2	-	-	TRBJ1-1	CASSPVAGLNTEAFF	TGTGCCAGCAGCCCCGTTGCAGGGCTGAACACTGAAGCTTTCTTT
TRBV6-6	few	-	TRBJ2-7	CASSGAYEQYF	TGTGCCAGCAGTGGAGCCTACGAGCAGTACTTC
TRBV25-1	-	TRBD1	TRBJ2-2	CASSEFPDRGANTGELFF	TGTGCCAGCAGTGAATTTCCCGACAGGGGAGCGAACACCGGGGAGCTGTTTTTT
TRBV6-5	-	TRBD2	TRBJ2-5	CASQGGTSGTGTQYF	TGTGCCAGCCAGGGGGGGACTAGCGGCACGGGGACCCAGTACTTC
TRBV2	-	-	TRBJ2-5	CATTGDQETQYF	TGTGCCACCACAGGTGACCAAGAGACCCAGTACTTC
TRBV14	-	TRBD2	TRBJ2-2	CASSKGLAGAGGELFF	TGTGCCAGCAGCAAAGGACTAGCGGGAGCGGGCGGGGAGCTGTTTTTT
TRBV6-5	-	-	TRBJ1-5	CASSSLTREGQPQHF	TGTGCCAGCAGTTCGCTAACCCGAGAGGGTCAGCCCCAGCATTTT
TRBV6-5	-	TRBD1	TRBJ1-5	CASSRTGGRNQPQHF	TGTGCCAGCAGCCGGACAGGGGGCCGCAATCAGCCCCAGCATTTT
TRBV5-6	-	-	TRBJ1-1	CASSSKWGLAFF	TGTGCCAGCAGCTCGAAATGGGGCTTAGCTTTCTTT
TRBV9	-	TRBD1	TRBJ1-6	CASSSRQGASGSPLHF	TGTGCCAGCAGCTCGAGACAGGGGGCGTCGGGGTCACCCCTCCACTTT
TRBV2	once	TRBD1	TRBJ2-7	CASTWDRYFEQYF	TGTGCCAGCACTTGGGACAGATACTTCGAGCAGTACTTC
TRBV6-1	once	TRBD1	TRBJ1-4	CASSEAPQGPNEKLFF	TGTGCCAGCAGTGAAGCGCCACAGGGGCCTAATGAAAAACTGTTTTTT
TRBV14	-	TRBD1	TRBJ1-2	CASSQDRSGYTF	TGTGCCAGCAGCCAGGACAGGAGCGGCTACACCTTC
TRBV4-1	-	-	TRBJ1-1	CASSHRSQQAMNTEAFF	TGCGCCAGCAGCCACCGATCCCAACAGGCCATGAACACTGAAGCTTTCTTT
TRBV11-3	-	-	TRBJ2-1	CASSLGWDSAYNEQFF	TGTGCCAGCAGCTTAGGTTGGGACTCTGCCTACAATGAGCAGTTCTTC
TRBV30	few	TRBD1	TRBJ1-1	CAWSEDYRGTEAFF	TGTGCCTGGAGTGAAGATTACAGGGGCACTGAAGCTTTCTTT
TRBV27	-	-	TRBJ1-5	CASSYAGQPQHF	TGTGCCAGCAGTTACGCCGGTCAGCCCCAGCATTTT
TRBV6-5	-	TRBD1	TRBJ2-7	CASRDGTVYEQYF	TGTGCCAGCAGAGATGGGACAGTCTACGAGCAGTACTTC
TRBV6-5	-	TRBD1	TRBJ1-5	CASRSDRLNQPQHF	TGTGCCAGCAGATCGGACAGGCTTAATCAGCCCCAGCATTTT
TRBV5-8	-	-	TRBJ1-2	CASSLKQGDGYTF	TGTGCCAGCAGCTTGAAACAAGGAGATGGCTACACCTTC
TRBV5-1	-	TRBD1	TRBJ2-2	CASRLAGTENTGELFF	TGCGCCAGCAGATTAGCCGGGACAGAGAACACCGGGGAGCTGTTTTTT
TRBV19	-	TRBD2	TRBJ2-7	CASSMAGLAGDSYEQYF	TGTGCCAGTAGTATGGCGGGACTAGCGGGAGATAGTTACGAGCAGTACTTC
TRBV7-2	-	-	TRBJ1-6	CASSPRHLLPNSPLHF	TGTGCCAGCAGCCCCCGACACTTACTTCCTAATTCACCCCTCCACTTT
TRBV18	-	-	TRBJ2-7	CASSPGLSGSGRATF	TGTGCCAGCTCCCCCGGGCTTTCGGGTAGCGGCAGGGCGACCTTC
TRBV6-2/TRBV6-3	-	-	TRBJ1-5	CASSDAEEYNQPQHF	TGTGCCAGCAGTGATGCAGAGGAATACAATCAGCCCCAGCATTTT
TRBV5-4	once	TRBD2	TRBJ2-3	CASSGLAGHSTDTQYF	TGTGCCAGCAGCGGGTTAGCGGGCCACAGCACAGATACGCAGTATTTT
TRBV6-5	-	-	TRBJ2-1	CASSYSPGAGPDEQFF	TGTGCCAGCAGTTACTCGCCAGGGGCCGGTCCTGATGAGCAGTTCTTC
TRBV4-2	-	-	TRBJ1-2	CASSPRDTSYGYTF	TGTGCCAGCAGCCCCCGGGACACTTCCTATGGCTACACCTTC